The 9 T cell receptor beta chains below all came from one sample that was sequenced in a study of CD8+CD57+ T cells in acquired aplastic anemia. Genomic DNA, the template, was used for profiling of the TCR beta VDJ and CDR3. TCRdb called the reads again in MiXCR, with one record for every CDR3 protein. The table records 150,000 to 200,000 distinct CDR3 sequences, roughly 48% of them present only once. The sequenced sample consisted of sorted CD4+, CD8+, or CD8+CD57+ T cells (not recorded which) from PBMCs. Source of these receptors: a human donor in good health.

Turning to this clonotype: Germline is not matched at one junction end, which may reflect a read error. The chain combines TRBV7-7 with TRBJ2-3; TRBD1 is a possible D gene (5 bases). This CDR3 comprises 13 residues. Germline CDR1 is SSHAT and CDR2 is FNYEAQ (reference sequence). In nucleotides, the CDR3 is TGTGCCAGCAGCCCCTGGGGCACAGGTACGCAGTATTTT. Its protein product is CASSPWGTGTQYF.

This sequence joins TRBV6-1 and TRBJ2-3; 15 bases agree with TRBD2. Germline assignment: CDR1 MNHNS and CDR2 SASEGT. The CDR3 is 16 amino acids. V was clipped by 6 bases and J by 5 bases; unmatched bases: 6. The CDR3 spells CASRGLAGGGGDTQYF. The CDR3 DNA reads TGTGCCAGCAGAGGACTAGCGGGGGGGGGTGGAGATACGCAGTATTTT.

A remark on this clonotype: A much bigger clone sits one base away, suggesting this may be a read error. J is TRBJ2-5 and V is TRBV5-1, with D possibly matching TRBD2 (5 bases). The CDR3 totals 15 residues. The V and J ends lost 4 bases and 0 bases respectively, with 13 bases between them. The germline gives CDR1 SGHRS, CDR2 YFSETQ. As DNA, the CDR3 is TGCGCCAGCAGCGTGGGAGAACTTAACCAAGAGACCCAGTACTTC. Protein product: CASSVGELNQETQYF.

The chain uses TRBV6-1 and TRBJ1-1, with 7 bases that match TRBD1. The length of the CDR3 is 14 residues. V gave up 4 bases and J gave up 1 base; unmatched junction bases: 3. Per the germline V gene, CDR1 is MNHNS and CDR2 is SASEGT. CDR3 DNA sequence: TGTGCCAGCAGTGCAAGACAGGGGAACACTGAAGCTTTCTTT. This translates into CASSARQGNTEAFF.

V is TRBV2 and J is TRBJ2-1; TRBD2 is a possible D gene (5 bases). Trimming stripped 8 bases from V and 0 bases from J, with 8 bases between. CDR1 SNHLY and CDR2 FYNNEI come from the germline V gene. This CDR3 comprises 13 residues. CDR3 sequence reads: CASGESSYNEQFF. The CDR3 DNA reads TGTGCCAGCGGGGAGAGCTCCTACAATGAGCAGTTCTTC.

V gene TRBV15 combines with J gene TRBJ2-5, with D unresolved. CDR3 length: 15 residues. The V gene's germline CDR1 is LNHNV and CDR2 YYDKDF (reference sequence). V was shortened by 3 bases and J by 1 base, with 12 bases between the two germline ends. CDR3 nucleotide sequence: TGTGCCACCAGCAGTGACTCCCCAGGCCAAGAGACCCAGTACTTC. Protein: CATSSDSPGQETQYF.

This clonotype was recorded many times. V usage is TRBV2 and J usage is TRBJ2-3; D unresolved. Germline V gives CDR1 SNHLY, CDR2 FYNNEI. Trimming shortened V by 7 bases and J by 2 bases, and 19 bases separated the two germline ends. This CDR3 is built from 16 residues. The DNA of the CDR3 is TGTGCCAGCACTACAATCTATCTCACAGACACAGATACGCAGTATTTT. Protein sequence: CASTTIYLTDTDTQYF.

This clonotype was seen at least ten times. The chain employs TRBV9 and TRBJ1-3; no firm D call. V was pared by 3 bases and J by 0 bases, with 10 bases between. The CDR3 has 15 residues. Germline CDR1 SGDLS, CDR2 YYNGEE. The CDR3 spells CASSAVGNSGNTIYF. In DNA, the CDR3 is TGTGCCAGCAGCGCGGTAGGGAACTCTGGAAACACCATATATTTT.

The chain employs TRBV9 and TRBJ2-4, with D maybe TRBD2 (6 bases). This CDR3 has 14 residues. V lost 3 bases, J lost 0 bases, and 7 bases lay in between. Germline loops: CDR1 SGDLS, CDR2 YYNGEE. CDR3 nucleotides: TGTGCCAGCAGCGGAGCGGGAGCCAAAAACATTCAGTACTTC. Its protein is CASSGAGAKNIQYF.